This entry lists 32 T cell receptor beta chains sequenced from one sample in a study of memory CD4+ T cells and cytomegalovirus serostatus. Profiling relied on immunoSEQ multiplex PCR, and the TCRdb table lists in-frame clones only, not all of them. The sample contains some 60,000 clones, roughly 81% of which appear only once. Single viable CD3+CD4+CD8-CD45RO+ cells were sorted as the memory CD4+ T cells. Sequenced: memory CD4+ T cells from blood. The receptor source for this set is an adult in good health and CMV-seronegative.

This sequence joins TRBV6-1 and TRBJ2-1; TRBD1 might be the D (5 bases). CDR1 MNHNS and CDR2 SASEGT come from the germline V gene. V dropped 2 bases and J dropped 9 bases, with 20 bases sitting between them. The CDR3 length is 16 residues. Written as DNA, the CDR3 is TGTGCCAGCAGTGAACCGGCAGGGCGCTTAAGTGGTGAGCAGTTCTTC. This gives the protein CASSEPAGRLSGEQFF.

The rearrangement links TRBV4-2 to TRBJ2-1; D might be TRBD2 (6 bases). Germline values: CDR1 LGHNA, CDR2 YNFKEQ. CDR3 length equals 16 residues. Trimming took 1 base from V and 3 from J, leaving 13 bases between them. CDR3 region: CASSQASSGVYNEQFF. DNA for the CDR3: TGTGCCAGCAGCCAAGCCTCGTCGGGAGTCTACAATGAGCAGTTCTTC.

The chain carries TRBV5-6 and TRBJ1-2; D remains ambiguous. Germline CDR1 SGHDT, CDR2 YYEEEE. The V end was cut by 2 bases, the J end by 7 bases, with 21 bases between. This CDR3 spans 16 amino acids. CDR3 sequence: CASSFKSATRLFGYTF. For the CDR3, the DNA is TGTGCCAGCAGCTTCAAATCAGCAACCCGACTATTTGGCTACACCTTC. Full variable domain (outside the CDR3, taken from reference TRBV5-6 and TRBJ1-2): DAGVTQSPTHLIKTRGQQVTLRCSPKSGHDTVSWYQQALGQGPQFIFQYYEEEERQRGNFPDRFSGHQFPNYSSELNVNALLLGDSALYLCASSFKSATRLFGYTFGSGTRLTVV.

The chain uses TRBV6-5 and TRBJ1-2, with TRBD1 matching over 8 bases. CDR1 MNHEY and CDR2 SVGAGI come from the germline V gene. After removal of 4 bases from V and 4 bases from J, the junction contained 2 bases not matched to a gene. The CDR3 is made up of 13 amino acids. The CDR3 protein is CASSLDRAYGYTF. CDR3 coding DNA: TGTGCCAGCAGTTTGGACAGGGCCTATGGCTACACCTTC.

The chain couples TRBV5-4 to TRBJ1-3, with a weak D call TRBD1 (5 bases). V was clipped by 3 bases and J by 0 bases, with 10 bases between them. The CDR3 spans 15 residues. Germline V CDR1 and CDR2: SGHNT, YYREEE (reference sequence). This CDR3 reads CASSSGTFSGNTIYF. DNA for the CDR3: TGTGCCAGCAGCTCGGGGACGTTCTCTGGAAACACCATATATTTT.

The chain couples TRBV2 to TRBJ1-2, with TRBD1 identical over 7 bases. V lost 7 bases and J lost 6; bases outside the gene matches: 2. The CDR3 has 11 residues. CDR1 and CDR2 from the germline V gene are SNHLY and FYNNEI. CDR3 sequence: CASTGTDGYTF. CDR3 bases: TGTGCCAGCACCGGGACAGATGGCTACACCTTC.

This chain joins TRBV5-1 and TRBJ2-3; weak D call: TRBD1 (6 bases). The CDR3 totals 15 residues. Germline V gene sequence: CDR1 SGHRS, CDR2 YFSETQ. The V and J ends lost 3 bases and 5 bases respectively, with 16 bases between them. CDR3 DNA sequence: TGCGCCAGCAGCTCACAGGGAAATTCGGGAGATACGCAGTATTTT. Its protein is CASSSQGNSGDTQYF.

The J gene is TRBJ1-1, the V gene TRBV18; D perhaps matches TRBD1 (5 bases). V gave up 3 bases and J gave up 0 bases, with 17 bases separating them. This CDR3 is 17 amino acids long. Germline CDR1 KGHSH, CDR2 LQKENI. CDR3 in amino acids: CASSPTLGARLNTEAFF. CDR3 DNA: TGTGCCAGCTCACCTACCCTAGGGGCTCGACTGAACACTGAAGCTTTCTTT.

This rearrangement joins TRBV7-3 to TRBJ2-7, with no clear D. The CDR3 has 14 amino acids. Trimming stripped 3 bases from V and 4 bases from J, with 13 bases between. Per the germline V gene, CDR1 is SGHTA and CDR2 is FQGTGA. The CDR3 nucleotides read TGTGCCAGCAGCTTCGGACCGGGTTCGTACGAGCAGTACTTC. Encoded protein: CASSFGPGSYEQYF.

The chain combines TRBV5-5 with TRBJ1-5, with D possibly TRBD1 on 5 matching bases. V gave up 3 bases and J gave up 7 bases, with 14 bases separating them. Germline CDR1 is SGHKS and CDR2 is YYEKEE (reference sequence). The CDR3 is made up of 14 amino acids. CDR3: CASSWGTANQPQHF. CDR3 coding DNA: TGTGCCAGCAGCTGGGGGACCGCGAACCAGCCCCAGCATTTT.

This sequence joins TRBV5-4 and TRBJ1-4, with a tentative D call TRBD1 (6 bases). V was clipped by 0 bases and J by 8 bases, with 17 bases between them. The CDR3 runs to 16 residues. Per the germline V gene, CDR1 is SGHNT and CDR2 is YYREEE (reference sequence). CDR3 DNA sequence: TGTGCCAGCAGCTTGGCCAGAGGGGGTTTCAGCGAAAAACTGTTTTTT. The encoded protein is CASSLARGGFSEKLFF.

CDR3 in DNA: TGTGCCAGCAGCCCAGCCACCGAGACCCAGTACTTC. Its protein is CASSPATETQYF. J is TRBJ2-5 and V is TRBV7-8; D is undetermined. Germline assignment: CDR1 SGHVS and CDR2 FQNEAQ. V was trimmed by 5 bases and J by 5 bases, leaving 9 bases between them. CDR3 size: 12 residues.

This clone was seen a few times. The chain employs TRBV15 and TRBJ1-1; no reliable D call. CDR3 length equals 14 residues. From germline, CDR1 is LNHNV and CDR2 YYDKDF (reference sequence). Trimming shortened V by 0 bases and J by 5 bases, and 10 bases separated the two germline ends. This CDR3 is CATSRDRVRTEAFF. The CDR3 region has the DNA TGTGCCACCAGCAGAGACAGAGTCAGGACTGAAGCTTTCTTT.

The chain couples TRBV11-2 to TRBJ1-1; D not resolved. The CDR3 is 13 amino acids. Germline V lookup: CDR1 SGHAT, CDR2 FQNNGV. Between the trimmed V and J ends, which lost 5 bases and 3 bases, there was a span of 10 bases. CDR3 nucleotides: TGTGCCAGCAGCCTCGAGAGGTACACTGAAGCTTTCTTT. This sequence encodes CASSLERYTEAFF.

This chain links TRBV7-2 with TRBJ2-1, with D perhaps matching TRBD1 (6 bases). Trimming shortened V by 7 bases and J by 6 bases, and 22 bases separated the two germline ends. Germline CDR1 SGHTA, CDR2 FQGNSA. CDR3 length equals 16 residues. The CDR3 sequence: CASTSQPRGGVNEQFF. The CDR3 region has the DNA TGTGCCAGCACTAGTCAGCCCCGAGGGGGAGTCAATGAGCAGTTCTTC.

The chain joins TRBV27 to TRBJ2-5; 11 positions agree with TRBD1. This CDR3 region has 16 residues. Germline lookup yields CDR1 MNHEY and CDR2 SMNVEV (reference sequence). J lost 5 bases, V lost 4 bases, and 9 bases had no gene match. The DNA of the CDR3 is TGTGCCAGCAGTTCCGGGACAGGGGGGAGTGCGGAGACCCAGTACTTC. Its protein product is CASSSGTGGSAETQYF.

The chain is built from TRBV23-1 and TRBJ2-4, with a tentative D call TRBD1 (6 bases). TRBV23-1 has ORF status, its function being uncertain. V gave up 6 bases and J gave up 3 bases, with 18 bases separating them. This CDR3 is built from 16 residues. The CDR3 DNA reads TGCGCCAGCAGCCACGGATACCGGGACAACAAAAACATTCAGTACTTC. Translated: CASSHGYRDNKNIQYF.

This chain connects TRBV19 to TRBJ2-7; possibly TRBD1 for D (5 bases). CDR1 and CDR2 (germline): LNHDA, SQIVND (reference sequence). The CDR3 has 12 amino acids. Trimming pared 4 bases from V and 7 bases from J, leaving 11 bases between. CDR3 nucleotide sequence: TGTGCCAGTAGTACTTGGGGCGGAGAGCAGTACTTC. Amino acids: CASSTWGGEQYF.

This clone occurred a few times. V gene TRBV6-1 combines with J gene TRBJ1-3; D unclear. The CDR3 runs 15 residues. Germline CDR1 reads MNHNS; CDR2 reads SASEGT. V dropped 4 bases and J dropped 0 bases, with 10 bases sitting between them. The CDR3 protein is CASSASSYSGNTIYF. Here the CDR3 DNA reads TGTGCCAGCAGTGCTAGTTCCTACTCTGGAAACACCATATATTTT.

The gene calls are TRBV5-1 and TRBJ1-1; D uncertain. The CDR3 contains 13 residues. V lost 4 bases, J lost 1 base, and 8 bases lay in between. CDR1 is SGHRS and CDR2 is YFSETQ in the germline V gene. Here the CDR3 reads CASSSAANTEAFF. CDR3 nucleotide sequence: TGCGCCAGCAGCAGCGCGGCGAACACTGAAGCTTTCTTT.

The V and J genes are TRBV4-1 and TRBJ2-5; weak D call: TRBD1 (6 bases). Germline V gene sequence: CDR1 MGHRA, CDR2 YSYEKL. V was trimmed by 3 bases and J by 5 bases, leaving 16 bases between them. This CDR3 contains 15 residues. In nucleotides, the CDR3 is TGCGCCAGCAGCCATCAAGACAGGTCCGGGGAGACCCAGTACTTC. As protein: CASSHQDRSGETQYF.

The chain carries TRBV7-2 and TRBJ2-1; D not certain. This CDR3 region has 14 residues. Looked up from germline, CDR1 is SGHTA and CDR2 is FQGNSA. Deletions cut 4 bases from V and 5 bases from J, with 12 bases between. The CDR3 DNA follows: TGTGCCAGCAGCTCCCCAGCCACCAACAATGAGCAGTTCTTC. This gives the protein CASSSPATNNEQFF.

The rearrangement joins TRBV7-9 to TRBJ1-6, with 9 bases identical to TRBD1. This CDR3 region has 16 residues. Germline CDR1 reads SEHNR; CDR2 reads FQNEAQ (reference sequence). V shed 4 bases and J 3 bases; nucleotides not matched to a gene: 4. The CDR3 region is CASSWGQGFYNSPLHF. The CDR3 coding sequence is TGTGCCAGCAGCTGGGGACAGGGCTTCTATAATTCACCCCTCCACTTT.

This clone has just a few counts. The chain joins TRBV7-2 to TRBJ1-1; 9 bases align to TRBD1. V gave up 5 bases and J gave up 3 bases; unmatched junction bases: 7. The CDR3 is made up of 15 amino acids. Germline-derived CDR1 and CDR2 are SGHTA and FQGNSA. DNA for the CDR3: TGTGCCAGCAGCCAGGGTGGGACAGGGTACACTGAAGCTTTCTTT. This translates into CASSQGGTGYTEAFF.

This chain uses TRBV4-1 with TRBJ2-7, with TRBD2 identical over 11 bases. Germline V CDR1 and CDR2: MGHRA, YSYEKL. The CDR3 runs to 15 residues. V gave up 4 bases and J gave up 4 bases; unmatched junction bases: 6. The chain's CDR3 is CASSLQLAGDYEQYF. In DNA, the CDR3 is TGCGCCAGCAGCCTCCAACTAGCGGGAGATTACGAGCAGTACTTC.

The rearrangement joins TRBV29-1 to TRBJ1-4; D possibly corresponds to TRBD1 (5 bases). This CDR3 has 14 residues. Deletions cut 4 bases from V and 7 bases from J, with 16 bases between. Germline loops: CDR1 SQVTM, CDR2 ANQGSEA. The CDR3 region is CSVAQGTGGEKLFF. CDR3 in DNA: TGCAGCGTTGCCCAGGGTACCGGAGGTGAAAAACTGTTTTTT. Drawing the rest from reference TRBV29-1 and TRBJ1-4, the complete variable domain is SAVISQKPSRDICQRGTSLTIQCQVDSQVTMMFWYRQQPGQSLTLIATANQGSEATYESGFVIDKFPISRPNLTFSTLTVSNMSPEDSSIYLCSVAQGTGGEKLFFGSGTQLSVL.

The genes are TRBV30 and TRBJ1-5; D not resolved. Between the trimmed V and J ends, which lost 1 base and 3 bases, there was a span of 7 bases. The CDR3 totals 13 residues. CDR1 is GTSNPN and CDR2 is SVGIG in the germline V gene (reference sequence). CDR3 DNA sequence: TGTGCCTGGAGTGCAAGTTTCAATCAGCCCCAGCATTTT. It yields the protein CAWSASFNQPQHF.

On this clone itself: Its ends do not fully match the called genes, so a read error is possible. J is TRBJ2-7 and V is TRBV18; D not certain. CDR3 size: 17 residues. The germline V gene encodes CDR1 KGHSH and CDR2 LQKENI. The CDR3 region has the DNA TGTGCCAGCTCATCACCCGTTGAAGCCCGGAAGTCCTACGAGCAGTACTTC. It translates to CASSSPVEARKSYEQYF.

The chain uses TRBV5-4 and TRBJ1-2; weak D call: TRBD1 (6 bases). The CDR3 runs 15 residues. Looked up from germline, CDR1 is SGHNT and CDR2 is YYREEE (reference sequence). Trimming removed 4 bases at V and 3 bases at J, with 16 bases between. CDR3 bases: TGTGCCAGCAGCGTGTACAGGGAGATATACTATGGCTACACCTTC. Residues: CASSVYREIYYGYTF.

The chain carries TRBV5-1 and TRBJ1-1; D perhaps matches TRBD1 (5 bases). V was shortened by 0 bases and J by 0 bases, with 9 bases between the two germline ends. The CDR3 consists of 15 residues. Germline-derived CDR1 and CDR2 are SGHRS and YFSETQ. CDR3 sequence (DNA): TGCGCCAGCAGCTTGGCGGGACGGATGAACACTGAAGCTTTCTTT. Translated: CASSLAGRMNTEAFF.

The chain combines TRBV11-2 with TRBJ2-3; D is possibly TRBD1 (5 bases). V lost 5 bases and J lost 4, with 16 bases in between. CDR3 length: 15 residues. The germline V gene encodes CDR1 SGHAT and CDR2 FQNNGV. CDR3 residues: CASSATVNVPDTQYF. Here the CDR3 DNA reads TGTGCCAGCAGCGCGACAGTGAACGTCCCAGATACGCAGTATTTT.

The V call is TRBV28, the J call TRBJ1-1, with unresolved D. Deletions cut 6 bases from V and 1 base from J, with 9 bases between. The CDR3 has 13 residues. CDR1 is MDHEN and CDR2 is SYDVKM in the germline V gene. The DNA of the CDR3 is TGTGCCAGCAGGCCGGGCGGGAACACTGAAGCTTTCTTT. Its protein is CASRPGGNTEAFF.